The clone carrying this T cell receptor (beta chain) appeared many times. Its antigen is undetermined. This entry comes from a study of molecular identifiers for immune sequencing clone quantification. Libraries used 20,000 to 1,000,000 sorted naive CD8 T cells and 10%, 30% or 50% RNA input. The authors sorted naive CD8 T cells as CD8+CD4-CCR7+CD45RA+. Findings of the study overall: Highly expanded clones may be undercounted when identical TCR molecules share barcodes. More than 97% of effector molecules, versus under 1% of naive-cell molecules, belonged to clones above 20 RNA copies.

TCRdb reanalysed the PCR reads using MiXCR and keeps one entry per CDR3 protein. The sample comprises some 320,000 distinct CDR3 sequences, 24% of which are singletons, and around 0.7% rests with the top ten. Sequenced sample: naive CD8+ T cells from blood, with Jurkat cell RNA spiked in. The subset here: FACS-sorted CD8+CD4-CCR7+CD45RA+ naive T cells. This receptor was obtained from a human donor in good health. Some libraries in this study had Jurkat cell RNA spiked in.

This CDR3 reads CASRLFQDTQYF. CDR3 in DNA: TGTGCCAGCAGACTGTTTCAGGATACGCAGTATTTT. The rearrangement links TRBV12-3 or TRBV12-4 to TRBJ2-3; no clear D gene. V shed 6 bases and J shed 6 bases, with 10 bases lying between them. This CDR3 is 12 amino acids long.